The T cell receptor (beta chain) under discussion was sequenced for a study of cytomegalovirus exposure and HLA in healthy donors. PCR primers comprised 60 Vbeta and 13 Jbeta primers. Here immunoSEQ multiplex PCR was the method, and the copy in TCRdb shows in-frame clones only, minus some. The sample includes 90,000 to 95,000 clones, 70% to 80% seen only once; the top ten take over 0.5%. This sequence originates from a man younger than 45 in good health and CMV-seronegative. Sequenced material: PBMCs.

The CDR3 DNA sequence: TGTGCCATCAGTCAAACCGGACAGGTGAATGAAAAACTGTTTTTT. This sequence encodes CAISQTGQVNEKLFF. The chain combines TRBV10-3 with TRBJ1-4; 7 nucleotides agree with TRBD1. The germline CDR1 and CDR2 sequences are ENHRY and SYGVKD. Trimming cost V 5 bases and J 5 bases; bases outside gene matches: 8. The CDR3 extends over 15 amino acids.